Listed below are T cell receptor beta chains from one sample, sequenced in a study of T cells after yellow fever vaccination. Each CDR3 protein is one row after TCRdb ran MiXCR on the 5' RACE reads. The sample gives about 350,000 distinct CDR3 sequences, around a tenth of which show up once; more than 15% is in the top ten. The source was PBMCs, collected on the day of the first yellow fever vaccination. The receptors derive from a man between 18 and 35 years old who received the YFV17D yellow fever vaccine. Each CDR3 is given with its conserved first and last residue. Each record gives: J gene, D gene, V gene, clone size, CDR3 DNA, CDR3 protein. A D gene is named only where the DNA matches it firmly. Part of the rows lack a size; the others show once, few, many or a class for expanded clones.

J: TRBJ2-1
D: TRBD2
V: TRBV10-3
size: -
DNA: TGTGCCATCTCCCCCCAGGGGCGGGGGGGCCCGAGCAATGAGCAGTTCTTC
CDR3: CAISPQGRGGPSNEQFF

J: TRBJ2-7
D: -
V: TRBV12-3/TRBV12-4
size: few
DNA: TGTGCCAGCAGTTTTCTAGGTCCCTACGAGCAGTACTTC
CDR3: CASSFLGPYEQYF

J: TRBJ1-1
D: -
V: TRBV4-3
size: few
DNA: TGCGCCAGCAGCCAAGGACAGCGGTCTGAAGCTTTCTTT
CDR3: CASSQGQRSEAFF

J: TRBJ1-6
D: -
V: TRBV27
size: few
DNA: TGTGCCAGCAGTCCTACCGGGCCCTGGTTCCATAATTCACCCCTCCACTTT
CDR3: CASSPTGPWFHNSPLHF

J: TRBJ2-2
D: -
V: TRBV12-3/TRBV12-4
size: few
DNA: TGTGCCAGCAGACCCCCGAACACCGGGGAGCTGTTTTTT
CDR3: CASRPPNTGELFF

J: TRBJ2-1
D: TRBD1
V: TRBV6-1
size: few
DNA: TGTGCCAGCAGCCATCGGACAGGTCATGAGCAGTTCTTC
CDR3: CASSHRTGHEQFF

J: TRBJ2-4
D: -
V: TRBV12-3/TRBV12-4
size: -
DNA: TGTGCCAGCACTTTTACAGGGTCCGGTAAAAACATTCAGTACTTC
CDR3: CASTFTGSGKNIQYF

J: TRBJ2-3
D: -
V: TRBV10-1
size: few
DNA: TGCGCCAGCAGTGAGTATAGCCGGGGTACGCAGTATTTT
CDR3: CASSEYSRGTQYF

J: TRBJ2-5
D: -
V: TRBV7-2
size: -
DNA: TGTGCCAGCACCCGGACGGCGCAAGAGACCCAGTACTTC
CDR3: CASTRTAQETQYF

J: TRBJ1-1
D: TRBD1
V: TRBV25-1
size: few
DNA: TGTGCCAGCAGTGTCGCACAGGGGGGTTCCACTGAAGCTTTCTTT
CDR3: CASSVAQGGSTEAFF

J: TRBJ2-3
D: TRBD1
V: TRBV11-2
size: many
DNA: TGTGCCAGCGCTTGGACAGGGCTTGCAGATACGCAGTATTTT
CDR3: CASAWTGLADTQYF

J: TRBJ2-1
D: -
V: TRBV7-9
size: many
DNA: TGTGCCAGCAGCCGCCGTGACGGTGACAATGAGCAGTTCTTC
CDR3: CASSRRDGDNEQFF

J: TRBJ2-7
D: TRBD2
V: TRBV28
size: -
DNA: TGTGCCAGCAGCCAACTAGCGGGGGTGCTGTACTTC
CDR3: CASSQLAGVLYF

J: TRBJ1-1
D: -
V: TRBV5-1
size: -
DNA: TGCGCCAGCAGTTACCGGCCCCCGGGGGGGCTGAACACTGAAGCTTTCTTT
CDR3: CASSYRPPGGLNTEAFF

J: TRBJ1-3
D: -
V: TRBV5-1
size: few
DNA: TGCGCCAGCAGCTTTGGCCAGTCTGGAAACACCATATATTTT
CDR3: CASSFGQSGNTIYF

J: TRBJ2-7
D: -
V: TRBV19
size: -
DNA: TGTGCCAGTAGTATAGATGACCGGGACAAGACCTACGAGCAGTACTTC
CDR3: CASSIDDRDKTYEQYF

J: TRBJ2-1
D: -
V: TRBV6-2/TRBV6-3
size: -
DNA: TGTGCCAGCAGCAACATTGGGGGTATTTCCTACAATGAGCAGTTCTTC
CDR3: CASSNIGGISYNEQFF

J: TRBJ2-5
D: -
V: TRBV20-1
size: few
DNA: TGCAGTGCTAGGGGAGATAGACGAGAGACCCAGTACTTC
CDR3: CSARGDRRETQYF

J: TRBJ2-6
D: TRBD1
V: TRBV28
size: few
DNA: TGTGCCAGCAGGGGGGGACAGGGGTACGGTGGGGCCAACGTCCTGACTTTC
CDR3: CASRGGQGYGGANVLTF

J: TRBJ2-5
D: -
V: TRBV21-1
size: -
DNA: TGTGCCAGCAGCAAAGCGCCCGAGAGGGAGACCCAGTACTTC
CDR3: CASSKAPERETQYF

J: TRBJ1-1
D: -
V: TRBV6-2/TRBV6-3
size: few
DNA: TGTGCCAGCAGTTATCAACAGAACACTGAAGCTTTCTTT
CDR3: CASSYQQNTEAFF

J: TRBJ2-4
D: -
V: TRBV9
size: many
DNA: TGTGCCAGCAGCTCCGAAGCCAAAAACATTCAGTACTTC
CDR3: CASSSEAKNIQYF

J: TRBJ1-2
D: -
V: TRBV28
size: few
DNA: TGTGCCACCCCGAAGGACGGGTATCGGGGCTACACCTTC
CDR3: CATPKDGYRGYTF

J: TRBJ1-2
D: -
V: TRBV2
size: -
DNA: TGTGCCAGCAGTGAAGCCTCGGGGGTTCGGGGCTACACCTTC
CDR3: CASSEASGVRGYTF

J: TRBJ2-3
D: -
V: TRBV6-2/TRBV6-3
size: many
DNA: TGTGCCAGCAGCCACACAGATACGCAGTATTTT
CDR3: CASSHTDTQYF

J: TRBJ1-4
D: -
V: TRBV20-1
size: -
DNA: TGCAGTGCTAGTCGACCGGATGAAAAACTGTTTTTT
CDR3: CSASRPDEKLFF

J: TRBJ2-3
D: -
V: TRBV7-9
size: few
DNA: TGTGCCAGCGCAGATACGCAGTATTTT
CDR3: CASADTQYF

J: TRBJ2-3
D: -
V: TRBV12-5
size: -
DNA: TGTGCTAGTGGTTTGACGCCAGGGACCGATACGCAGTATTTT
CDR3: CASGLTPGTDTQYF

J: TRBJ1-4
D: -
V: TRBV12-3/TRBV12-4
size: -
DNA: TGTGCCAGCAGTTTTTACTGGGGGGGGCAAGGGGAAAAACTGTTTTTT
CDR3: CASSFYWGGQGEKLFF

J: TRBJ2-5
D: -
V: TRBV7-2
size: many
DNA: TGTGCCAGCACCCCCCCGGGGACCCAAGAGACCCAGTACTTC
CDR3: CASTPPGTQETQYF

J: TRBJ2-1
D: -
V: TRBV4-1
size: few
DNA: TGCGCCAGCAAGGATGATGGGAATGAGCAGTTCTTC
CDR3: CASKDDGNEQFF

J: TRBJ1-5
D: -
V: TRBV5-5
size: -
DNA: TGTGCCAGCAGCTTGCTATACAATCAGCCCCAGCATTTT
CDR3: CASSLLYNQPQHF

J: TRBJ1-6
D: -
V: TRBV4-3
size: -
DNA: TGCGCCAGCAGCCCGGGACACTATAATTCACCCCTCCACTTT
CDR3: CASSPGHYNSPLHF

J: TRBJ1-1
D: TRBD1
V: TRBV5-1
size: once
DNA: TGCGCCAGCAGTCGGGACAGCCACGCTAACGCTGAAGCTTTCTTT
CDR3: CASSRDSHANAEAFF

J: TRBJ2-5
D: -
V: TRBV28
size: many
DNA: TGTGCCAGCAGTCGGGGACCCGGGGAGACCCAGTACTTC
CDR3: CASSRGPGETQYF

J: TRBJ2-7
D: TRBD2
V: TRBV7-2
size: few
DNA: TGTGCCAGCAGTCGCGTGCTAGCGGGGGGCTTCGAGCAGTACTTC
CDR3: CASSRVLAGGFEQYF

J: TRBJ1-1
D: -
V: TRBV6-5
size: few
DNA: TGTGCCAGCAGTTACTCGAGGACGGGCTACAACACTGAAGCTTTCTTT
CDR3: CASSYSRTGYNTEAFF

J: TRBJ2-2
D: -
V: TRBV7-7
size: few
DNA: TGTGCCAGCAGCTTAGAGGGGTTCGGGGAGCTGTTTTTT
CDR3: CASSLEGFGELFF

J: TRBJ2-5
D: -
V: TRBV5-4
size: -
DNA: TGTGCCAGCAGCCCCCGCGGAGGACTAGGGGGAGAGACCCAGTACTTC
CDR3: CASSPRGGLGGETQYF

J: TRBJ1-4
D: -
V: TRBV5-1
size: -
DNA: TGCGCCAGCTGCCCCGCGACGGGAGGCACAACTAATGAAAAACTGTTTTTT
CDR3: CASCPATGGTTNEKLFF

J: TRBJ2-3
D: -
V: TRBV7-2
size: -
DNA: TGTGCCAGCAGCTTCCTCGGCAGTACCACAGATACGCAGTATTTT
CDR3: CASSFLGSTTDTQYF

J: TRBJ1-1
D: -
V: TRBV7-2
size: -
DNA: TGTGCCAGCAGCTACCTCGGGGGCGCGAACACTGAAGCTTTCTTT
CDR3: CASSYLGGANTEAFF

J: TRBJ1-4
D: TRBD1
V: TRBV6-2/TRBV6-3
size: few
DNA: TGTGCCAGCAGACGGACAGGCGGGATCGAAAAACTGTTTTTT
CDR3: CASRRTGGIEKLFF

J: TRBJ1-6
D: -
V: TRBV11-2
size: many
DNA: TGTGCCAGCAGCTTAGGACCGTCGGGCGGCTCACCCCTCCACTTT
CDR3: CASSLGPSGGSPLHF

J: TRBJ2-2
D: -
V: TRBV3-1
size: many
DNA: TGTGCCAGCAGCCCACCAACCGGGGAGCTGTTTTTT
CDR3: CASSPPTGELFF

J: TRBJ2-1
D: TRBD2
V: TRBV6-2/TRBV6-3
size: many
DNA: TGTGCCAGCACCGGGACTAGCTACAATGAGCAGTTCTTC
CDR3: CASTGTSYNEQFF